What follows are 24 T cell receptor beta chains derived from one specimen sequenced in a study of blood T cell repertoires in COVID-19. TCRdb's copy holds only in-frame clones and misses some; the assay was immunoSEQ multiplex PCR. The sample has approximately 160,000 clones; around 82% are singletons. What was sequenced was peripheral blood. The receptors here all came from a man in his fifties or sixties with active or convalescent COVID-19.

V is TRBV5-6 and J is TRBJ1-2; 8 nucleotides agree with TRBD1. The CDR3 has 14 residues. CDR1 is SGHDT, CDR2 YYEEEE, per germline. V trimming: 2 bases; J trimming: 7 bases; junction bases outside the gene matches: 7. In nucleotides, the CDR3 is TGTGCCAGCAGCTTTCCGGCAGGGGGCGTTGGCTACACCTTC. Residues: CASSFPAGGVGYTF.

The V gene is TRBV7-9, the J gene TRBJ2-3; 12 bases line up with TRBD2. The germline V gene has CDR1 SEHNR and CDR2 FQNEAQ (reference sequence). V shed 5 bases, J shed 4 bases, and the junction held 7 bases outside the gene matches. The CDR3 is 16 amino acids. The CDR3 loop reads CASSITSGRQADTQYF. The CDR3 DNA follows: TGTGCCAGCAGCATTACTAGCGGGAGGCAGGCAGATACGCAGTATTTT.

The V call is TRBV3-1 (or the pseudogene TRBV3-2), the J call TRBJ1-2; D is perhaps TRBD1 (5 bases). The V end lost 6 bases, the J end lost 5 bases, and 10 bases lay between the germline ends. The CDR3 consists of 12 residues. CDR1 is LGHDT and CDR2 is YNNKEL in the germline V gene (reference sequence). The CDR3 bases are TGTGCCAGCAGAGGGACTGCTTATGGCTACACCTTC. Its translation is CASRGTAYGYTF.

The chain is built from TRBV19 and TRBJ1-2; 10 bases match TRBD1. The germline gives CDR1 LNHDA, CDR2 SQIVND (reference sequence). The CDR3 spans 16 residues. After removal of 9 bases from V and 2 bases from J, the junction contained 12 bases not matched to a gene. The CDR3 DNA is TGTGCCAGCGAATTGGGCCGGGGACAGGGGAACTATGGCTACACCTTC. This sequence encodes CASELGRGQGNYGYTF.

The J gene is TRBJ2-5, the V gene TRBV2; the D gene is possibly TRBD2 (6 bases). Germline V gives CDR1 SNHLY, CDR2 FYNNEI. The CDR3 runs to 14 residues. V was pared by 6 bases and J by 5 bases, with 16 bases between. CDR3 DNA: TGTGCCAGCAGCCGGGAGAGCATTCGGGAGACCCAGTACTTC. It yields the protein CASSRESIRETQYF.

This clone was observed a few times. The chain combines TRBV21-1 with TRBJ1-5; the table calls TRBD1, which could not be checked here. TRBV21-1 is labeled a pseudogene. This CDR3 has 16 amino acids. The CDR3 DNA sequence: TGTGCCAGCACAGGGACGAAGGACAGGAGCAATCAGCCCCAGCATTTT. This sequence encodes CASTGTKDRSNQPQHF.

The chain combines TRBV6-2 or TRBV6-3 with TRBJ2-7, with 13 bases fitting TRBD2. Germline values: CDR1 MNHEY, CDR2 SVGEGT. Trimming took 6 bases from V and 1 from J; bases not matched to a gene: 3. CDR3 length equals 15 residues. The DNA of the CDR3 is TGTGCCAGCAGCCGGACTAGCGGGAGTTCCTACGAGCAGTACTTC. Translating it yields CASSRTSGSSYEQYF.

This clone was picked up one time. V and J are TRBV5-1 and TRBJ2-1, with 8 bases that match TRBD1. After removal of 2 bases from V and 4 bases from J, the junction contained 8 bases not matched to a gene. The CDR3 runs to 16 residues. From germline, CDR1 is SGHRS and CDR2 YFSETQ. CDR3 region: CASSFTEGTGYNEQFF. The CDR3 bases are TGCGCCAGCAGCTTTACAGAGGGGACAGGTTACAATGAGCAGTTCTTC.

The chain combines TRBV6-2 or TRBV6-3 with TRBJ2-7, with 7 bases identical to TRBD1. Trimming took 5 bases from V and 6 from J; bases not matched to a gene: 1. The CDR3 length is 11 residues. In germline, CDR1 is MNHEY, CDR2 SVGEGT. DNA of the CDR3: TGTGCCAGCAGTACAGGGGTCGAGCAGTACTTC. Amino acids: CASSTGVEQYF.

The chain uses TRBV5-1 and TRBJ1-2; possibly TRBD1 for D (6 bases). The CDR3 consists of 13 residues. Per germline, CDR1 SGHRS and CDR2 YFSETQ. V lost 0 bases, J lost 8 bases, and 11 bases lay in between. CDR3 nucleotides: TGCGCCAGCAGCTTGGAGGGAGGGACAGGCTACACCTTC. It translates to CASSLEGGTGYTF.

V gene TRBV6-1 combines with J gene TRBJ2-1; D may be TRBD2 (5 bases). From germline, CDR1 is MNHNS and CDR2 SASEGT. Trimming removed 0 bases at V and 2 bases at J, with 14 bases between. The CDR3 spans 17 residues. In DNA form, the CDR3 reads TGTGCCAGCAGTGAAGCCGGAAAGAGGGTGCCCTACAATGAGCAGTTCTTC. Protein: CASSEAGKRVPYNEQFF.

The rearrangement joins TRBV2 to TRBJ1-1; D gene unclear. Trimming stripped 8 bases from V and 2 bases from J, with 6 bases between. The CDR3 is 11 residues long. Looked up from germline, CDR1 is SNHLY and CDR2 is FYNNEI. The CDR3: CASVKNTEAFF. CDR3 nucleotides: TGTGCCAGCGTAAAAAACACTGAAGCTTTCTTT.

V is TRBV6-6 and J is TRBJ2-3, with TRBD2 matching 11 bases. The CDR3 has 15 residues. The germline V gene has CDR1 MNHNY and CDR2 SVGAGI (reference sequence). The ends lost 8 bases at V and 5 bases at J; junction bases unmatched: 9. The CDR3 DNA reads as TGTGCCAGCGGTAGACTAGCGGGGCATAAAGATACGCAGTATTTT. Protein product: CASGRLAGHKDTQYF.

This chain links TRBV6-1 with TRBJ1-4; TRBD1 might be the D (5 bases). The length of the CDR3 is 14 residues. The V end was cut by 3 bases, the J end by 11 bases, with 16 bases between. CDR1 and CDR2 (germline): MNHNS, SASEGT. CDR3 DNA: TGTGCCAGCAGTGATGGAGTGGGGCGGGGGAAACTGTTTTTT. This translates into CASSDGVGRGKLFF.

This chain uses TRBV19 with TRBJ1-4; a weak D match, TRBD1 (6 bases). Trimming took 5 bases from V and 0 from J, leaving 7 bases between them. In germline, CDR1 is LNHDA, CDR2 SQIVND (reference sequence). This CDR3 contains 14 residues. The CDR3 reads CASSGGATNEKLFF. The DNA for the CDR3 is TGTGCCAGTAGTGGGGGCGCAACTAATGAAAAACTGTTTTTT. Full variable domain (missing parts from reference TRBV19 and TRBJ1-4): DGGITQSPKYLFRKEGQNVTLSCEQNLNHDAMYWYRQDPGQGLRLIYYSQIVNDFQKGDIAEGYSVSREKKESFPLTVTSAQKNPTAFYLCASSGGATNEKLFFGSGTQLSVL.

This clone was found a few times. This chain connects TRBV11-2 to TRBJ1-1; 9 nucleotides line up with TRBD1. Germline V gene lookup returns CDR1 SGHAT and CDR2 FQNNGV. There are 14 residues in the CDR3. V dropped 3 bases and J dropped 4; count of bases not matched to a gene: 3. The CDR3 reads CASSFGTGSTEAFF. The CDR3 nucleotides read TGTGCCAGCAGCTTCGGGACAGGGAGCACTGAAGCTTTCTTT. The complete variable domain, with remaining parts taken from reference TRBV11-2 and TRBJ1-1, reads EAGVAQSPRYKIIEKRQSVAFWCNPISGHATLYWYQQILGQGPKLLIQFQNNGVVDDSQLPKDRFSAERLKGVDSTLKIQPAKLEDSAVYLCASSFGTGSTEAFFGQGTRLTVV.

The rearrangement uses TRBV7-2 and TRBJ1-2; 9 bases match TRBD1. The CDR3 contains 15 residues. With V trimmed by 5 bases and J by 4 bases, 8 bases remained unmatched. Germline-derived CDR1 and CDR2 are SGHTA and FQGNSA. The chain's CDR3 is CASSTDRGNSYGYTF. In nucleotides, the CDR3 is TGTGCCAGCAGCACGGACAGGGGAAACAGCTATGGCTACACCTTC.

The rearrangement joins TRBV10-3 to TRBJ2-3; TRBD2 matches at 8 bases. CDR3 length: 14 residues. Germline V CDR1 and CDR2: ENHRY, SYGVKD. V shed 7 bases, J shed 2 bases, and the junction held 5 bases outside the gene matches. The CDR3 nucleotides are TGTGCCATCACCCGCGGGGGGCCCACAGATACGCAGTATTTT. Translation gives CAITRGGPTDTQYF.

The table lists this clone with a few counts. This chain joins TRBV11-2 and TRBJ1-6; D is possibly TRBD1 (6 bases). The CDR3 sequence is 14 residues long. Trimming shortened V by 3 bases and J by 14 bases, and 17 bases separated the two germline ends. Germline CDR1 reads SGHAT; CDR2 reads FQNNGV. CDR3 DNA: TGTGCCAGCAGCTTCGGGACAAAGGGTTCGGCCCTCCACTTT. Translation gives CASSFGTKGSALHF.

This clone showed up just once. The gene calls are TRBV28 and TRBJ2-5; D perhaps matches TRBD2 (7 bases). CDR3 size: 17 residues. Trimming shortened V by 8 bases and J by 5 bases, and 27 bases separated the two germline ends. Germline loops: CDR1 MDHEN, CDR2 SYDVKM. CDR3 protein: CASSGSGGPPGMETQYF. CDR3 sequence (DNA): TGTGCCAGCTCCGGGTCGGGGGGCCCCCCTGGGATGGAGACCCAGTACTTC.

The chain carries TRBV7-2 and TRBJ1-3; 9 bases fit TRBD1. The CDR3 spans 15 residues. CDR1 SGHTA and CDR2 FQGNSA come from the germline V gene. Trimming took 5 bases from V and 4 from J; bases not matched to a gene: 6. CDR3 sequence (DNA): TGTGCCAGCAGCCTAAGGACAGGGGACGGAAACACCATATATTTT. Its translation is CASSLRTGDGNTIYF.

The chain carries TRBV10-3 and TRBJ2-7, with 8 positions matching TRBD1. Germline CDR1 is ENHRY and CDR2 is SYGVKD. Trimming cost V 6 bases and J 2 bases; bases outside gene matches: 12. CDR3 size: 16 residues. The CDR3 nucleotides are TGTGCCATCAGCACCCGGACAGGGCTTCTGGCCTACGAGCAGTACTTC. As protein: CAISTRTGLLAYEQYF.

To note about this clone: A junction end diverges from the germline sequence, so it may reflect a read error. The chain carries TRBV5-6 and TRBJ2-5; D possibly corresponds to TRBD2 (6 bases). Germline CDR1 reads SGHDT; CDR2 reads YYEEEE. This CDR3 has 15 residues. The CDR3 is CASSDLLGGEETQYF. For the CDR3, the DNA is TGTGCCAGCAGCGACCTCTTGGGCGGGGAAGAAACCCAGTACTTC.

For the CDR3, the DNA is TGTGCCAGCAAGGAGGGAACTGAAGCTTTCTTT. It specifies CASKEGTEAFF. The chain links TRBV19 to TRBJ1-1; D gene unclear. Trimming left V 9 bases short and J 5 bases short, with 10 bases between. Germline V gene lookup returns CDR1 LNHDA and CDR2 SQIVND (reference sequence). CDR3 length: 11 residues. Full variable domain (outside the CDR3, taken from reference TRBV19 and TRBJ1-1): DGGITQSPKYLFRKEGQNVTLSCEQNLNHDAMYWYRQDPGQGLRLIYYSQIVNDFQKGDIAEGYSVSREKKESFPLTVTSAQKNPTAFYLCASKEGTEAFFGQGTRLTVV.